The 15 T cell receptor beta chains listed next were all sequenced from one sample in a study of identical twins. TCRdb reprocessed the 5' RACE reads with MiXCR, giving one entry per CDR3 protein. The sample comprises some 1,700,000 distinct CDR3 sequences, more than 30% of which are singletons, and 0.27% rests with the top ten. The sample was cord blood. The receptors derive from a newborn girl in good health.

This clonotype was seen a few times. CDR3 amino acids: CSTQRAPRGEQFF. The CDR3 nucleotides read TGCAGCACCCAAAGGGCCCCCAGGGGTGAGCAGTTCTTC. The V gene is TRBV29-1, the J gene TRBJ2-1, with D tentatively TRBD1 (6 bases). Germline V gene lookup returns CDR1 SQVTM and CDR2 ANQGSEA. The germline V and J ends were trimmed by 8 bases and 9 bases, with 20 bases remaining between them. The CDR3 is 13 residues long.

As regards this clonotype: The CDR3 ends on some other residue instead of the conserved phenylalanine or tryptophan, so this is likely a read error. V gene TRBV11-2 combines with J gene TRBJ2-1; 13 positions agree with TRBD2. Trimming removed 5 bases from V and 8 bases from J; junction bases left unmatched: 15. CDR1 is SGHAT and CDR2 is FQNNGV in the germline V gene. The CDR3 covers 18 residues. CDR3 nucleotides: TGTGCCAGCAGCAGCTTCCAACTAGCGGGAGGGTGGGTGGATGAGCAGTTCTCC. It is translated as CASSSFQLAGGWVDEQFS.

This clonotype was observed a few times. This chain uses TRBV2 with TRBJ2-1; D gene uncertain. Germline CDR1 reads SNHLY; CDR2 reads FYNNEI. The CDR3 runs 12 residues. V was clipped by 7 bases and J by 4 bases, with 8 bases between them. CDR3 coding DNA: TGTGCCAGCACAAACGGGTACAATGAGCAGTTCTTC. Translated, it gives CASTNGYNEQFF.

Notes on this clonotype: This may come from a read error, since a much larger clone is one base off. The V and J genes are TRBV29-1 and TRBJ2-5; a possible D gene is TRBD1 (5 bases). Germline V gives CDR1 SQVTM, CDR2 ANQGSEA. Between the trimmed V and J ends, which lost 2 bases and 11 bases, there was a span of 12 bases. The CDR3 has 11 amino acids. CDR3 sequence: CSVEHGHGQYF. Here the CDR3 DNA reads TGCAGCGTTGAACATGGACACGGGCAGTACTTC.

The V gene is TRBV20-1, the J gene TRBJ2-1; no firm D call. The germline V gene has CDR1 DFQATT and CDR2 SNEGSKA (reference sequence). V lost 3 bases to trimming and J lost 13 bases, with 22 bases between them. This CDR3 spans 14 amino acids. The CDR3 nucleotides are TGCAGTGCTAGTGCTCTCATGTTGCAAGAGACCCAGTTCTTC. This gives the protein CSASALMLQETQFF.

The chain couples TRBV11-2 to TRBJ2-5; 10 positions match TRBD2. V trimming: 1 base; J trimming: 11 bases; junction bases outside the gene matches: 10. Germline CDR1 SGHAT, CDR2 FQNNGV. The CDR3 length is 15 residues. The CDR3 is CASSLASGGGGEQYF. CDR3 DNA sequence: TGTGCCAGCAGCTTAGCTAGCGGGGGAGGGGGTGAGCAGTACTTC.

The J gene is TRBJ2-1, the V gene TRBV4-2, with 10 positions matching TRBD2. The V segment lost 1 base and the J segment 8 bases; nucleotides outside the gene matches: 8. Germline CDR1 reads LGHNA; CDR2 reads YNFKEQ. The CDR3 covers 16 residues. The chain's CDR3 is CASSQGTSGAGDEQFF. The CDR3 region has the DNA TGTGCCAGCAGCCAAGGAACTAGCGGGGCTGGCGATGAGCAGTTCTTC.

The chain recombines TRBV20-1 with TRBJ1-4; possible D gene TRBD1, 5 bases. Trimming shortened V by 0 bases and J by 8 bases, and 13 bases separated the two germline ends. In germline, CDR1 is DFQATT, CDR2 SNEGSKA (reference sequence). CDR3 length: 14 amino acids. The CDR3 sequence: CSARERGRGEKLFF. The CDR3 DNA reads as TGCAGTGCTAGAGAGCGGGGAAGGGGAGAAAAACTGTTTTTT.

This clonotype occurred a few times. The chain employs TRBV20-1 and TRBJ2-7, with TRBD1 matching 7 bases. The germline V gene has CDR1 DFQATT and CDR2 SNEGSKA (reference sequence). J gave up 1 base and V 1 base, and 4 bases lay outside the gene matches. The CDR3 covers 14 residues. The CDR3 reads CSARGTGFSYEQYF. The DNA for the CDR3 is TGCAGTGCTAGAGGGACAGGCTTTTCCTACGAGCAGTACTTC.

This chain links TRBV20-1 with TRBJ1-5, with no clear D. V was clipped by 2 bases and J by 1 base, with 12 bases between them. Germline CDR1 is DFQATT and CDR2 is SNEGSKA (reference sequence). The CDR3 is 15 residues long. The chain's CDR3 is CSARRRAGSNQPQHF. The CDR3 region has the DNA TGCAGTGCTAGACGGAGGGCTGGAAGCAATCAGCCCCAGCATTTT.

This clonotype has a handful of counts. The V and J genes are TRBV27 and TRBJ2-5; D is tentatively TRBD1 or TRBD2 (6 bases each). This CDR3 has 15 amino acids. Germline loops: CDR1 MNHEY, CDR2 SMNVEV (reference sequence). V lost 1 base and J 11 bases, leaving 20 bases between the germline ends. CDR3 nucleotides: TGTGCCAGCAGTTTATGGGGGGCTGGTTACAATGAGCAGTACTTC. Encoded protein: CASSLWGAGYNEQYF.

This clonotype was recorded a few times. The chain recombines TRBV7-2 with TRBJ2-1; TRBD2 aligns across 7 bases. This CDR3 contains 16 residues. The V gene end was trimmed by 5 bases and the J gene end by 3 bases; junction bases not matched to a gene: 10. CDR1 and CDR2 (germline): SGHTA, FQGNSA. CDR3 sequence: CASSLQTSLNYNEQFF. CDR3 DNA sequence: TGTGCCAGCAGCCTCCAGACTAGCCTCAACTACAATGAGCAGTTCTTC.

This clonotype was counted only a few times. The chain is built from TRBV10-1 and TRBJ2-5, with 8 bases lining up with TRBD2. After removal of 7 bases from V and 5 bases from J, the junction contained 6 bases not matched to a gene. CDR1 WNHNN and CDR2 SYGVQD come from the germline V gene (reference sequence). The CDR3 is 13 residues long. CDR3 residues: CASKGLVRETQYF. DNA of the CDR3: TGCGCCAGCAAGGGACTAGTGCGGGAGACCCAGTACTTC.

The genes are TRBV6-5 and TRBJ2-3, with 8 positions matching TRBD2. Trimming cost V 3 bases and J 2 bases; bases outside gene matches: 22. Per the germline V gene, CDR1 is MNHEY and CDR2 is SVGAGI. The CDR3 is made up of 21 amino acids. The CDR3 coding sequence is TGTGCCAGCAGTTATGCCAGCGGGAGACACCACCGAACCAAATACACAGATACGCAGTATTTT. Protein: CASSYASGRHHRTKYTDTQYF.

The chain uses TRBV12-3 or TRBV12-4 and TRBJ2-5, with 10 nucleotides matching TRBD2. After removal of 7 bases from V and 11 bases from J, the junction contained 16 bases not matched to a gene. This CDR3 comprises 15 residues. The CDR3 here is CASTSWEREGNEQYF. The CDR3 DNA is TGTGCCAGCACCTCCTGGGAGCGGGAGGGTAATGAGCAGTACTTC.